This T cell receptor (beta chain) was retrieved from a study of cytomegalovirus exposure and HLA in healthy donors. Study information: Caucasian-associated ancestry cluster membership applied to approximately 80% of nearly 400 genotyped donors.

CDR3 length equals 16 residues. CDR1 and CDR2 from the germline V gene are MGHRA and YSYEKL. The V and J ends lost 3 bases and 3 bases, in that order; junction bases with no gene match: 7. Researchers ran the PCR with 60 Vbeta and 13 Jbeta primers. Sequencing used immunoSEQ multiplex PCR; TCRdb keeps in-frame clones, though not all of them. The sample yields about 150,000 clones, about 68% seen once. The sequence derives from a human donor in good health. The chain combines TRBV4-1 with TRBJ2-1; the match to TRBD2 covers 8 bases. Sequencing was carried out using PBMCs. The CDR3 is CASSQSPLADYNEQFF. The CDR3 nucleotides are TGCGCCAGCAGCCAGAGTCCACTAGCGGACTACAATGAGCAGTTCTTC.